This T cell receptor (beta chain) emerged from a study of blood T cell repertoires in COVID-19. The overall study: PBMCs, B-cell-depleted T cells, or T cells were the source of the cDNA or gDNA that made up the material.

This clone has more than one count but fewer than ten. Original data processing: The authors estimated nucleated cell counts from reference gene primer amplification. The method was immunoSEQ multiplex PCR; TCRdb's version includes in-frame clones alone and lacks a portion of them. The DNA was the basis for D and trimming; V, J and clone size are from that table. Among approximately 110,000 clones listed, less than 85% were seen once. CDR1 and CDR2 from the germline V gene are SGDLS and YYNGEE. CDR3 length equals 14 residues. Trimming removed 0 bases at V and 3 bases at J, with 8 bases between. The TCR comes from a human donor with acute or convalescent COVID-19. The donor label of this sample is uncertain. Material: peripheral blood. The gene calls are TRBV9 and TRBJ2-3; weak D call: TRBD2 (5 bases). CDR3 nucleotide sequence: TGTGCCAGCAGCGTAGATGGCGGGACAGATACGCAGTATTTT. Protein: CASSVDGGTDTQYF.